The sequence of this T cell receptor beta chain was determined in a study of blood T cells in healthy people across ages. Each sample yielded at least 5 micrograms of PBMC total RNA. This clonotype was seen only a few times. For the second PCR, which ran for roughly 6 to 12 cycles, a sample-barcoded 5' primer and a J-beta primer mix were used. Each CDR3 protein gets one entry after TCRdb re-called the 5' RACE reads with MiXCR. The repertoire holds around 710,000 distinct CDR3 sequences, with roughly two fifths as singletons. This CDR3 comprises 16 residues. Germline V lookup: CDR1 SGHTA, CDR2 FQGTGA. V lost 3 bases and J lost 4, with 16 bases in between.

This sequence was found in a woman aged 55 to 70 in good health. V usage is TRBV7-3 and J usage is TRBJ2-1, with D perhaps matching TRBD2 (5 bases). The sample taken for sequencing was blood. The CDR3 DNA reads TGTGCCAGCAGCTTTACCCGGGATAAACCGTACAATGAGCAGTTCTTC. It is translated as CASSFTRDKPYNEQFF.